Shown below are 7 T cell receptor beta chains from a single sample sequenced in a study of cytomegalovirus exposure and HLA in healthy donors. Data came from immunoSEQ multiplex PCR; TCRdb stores just in-frame clones and leaves some out. The sample consists of more than 85,000 clones, around 86% of them appearing once. The material sequenced was PBMCs. Receptor source: a woman between 18 and 29 years old in good health and CMV-seropositive.

In this sample, this clone turned up once. The gene calls are TRBV5-1 and TRBJ2-3, with TRBD1 matching over 7 bases. Germline V gives CDR1 SGHRS, CDR2 YFSETQ. This CDR3 has 14 residues. Trimming removed 6 bases from V and 2 bases from J; junction bases left unmatched: 6. DNA of the CDR3: TGCGCCAGCACTATGGGACAGCCCACAGATACGCAGTATTTT. Translation: CASTMGQPTDTQYF.

This CDR3 is CASSLASSTAGAYNEQFF. DNA of the CDR3: TGCGCCAGCAGCTTGGCCTCTTCTACGGCGGGAGCCTACAATGAGCAGTTCTTC. The chain recombines TRBV5-1 with TRBJ2-1; TRBD2 matches 7 bases. The CDR3 extends over 18 amino acids. Germline lookup yields CDR1 SGHRS and CDR2 YFSETQ. Unmatched junction bases numbered 11, after V lost 0 bases and J lost 2 bases.

V usage is TRBV10-3 and J usage is TRBJ1-3; 8 bases fit TRBD1. The CDR3 has 14 amino acids. V was clipped by 6 bases and J by 2 bases; unmatched bases: 3. In germline, CDR1 is ENHRY, CDR2 SYGVKD. The CDR3 DNA reads as TGTGCCATCAGGACAGGGGAAACTGGAAACACCATATATTTT. This sequence encodes CAIRTGETGNTIYF.

V is TRBV5-1 and J is TRBJ2-3; D is possibly TRBD2 (5 bases). The CDR3 spans 14 residues. The ends were cut back, 4 bases at V and 4 bases at J, with 13 bases in the middle. Germline V gives CDR1 SGHRS, CDR2 YFSETQ. This chain's CDR3 is CASSVLGAADTQYF. The CDR3 bases are TGCGCCAGCAGCGTTCTGGGAGCCGCAGATACGCAGTATTTT.

The V call is TRBV6-1, the J call TRBJ1-1; D is unclear. The CDR3 totals 13 residues. CDR1 and CDR2 (germline): MNHNS, SASEGT. Trimming pared 2 bases from V and 7 bases from J, leaving 11 bases between. CDR3 protein: CASSEWRLFEAFF. CDR3 in DNA: TGTGCCAGCAGTGAATGGAGGTTGTTTGAAGCTTTCTTT.

The chain couples TRBV6-1 to TRBJ2-7; TRBD1 is a possible D gene (6 bases). Trimming took 2 bases from V and 2 from J, leaving 10 bases between them. Germline V CDR1 and CDR2: MNHNS, SASEGT. The CDR3 covers 14 residues. CDR3 sequence (DNA): TGTGCCAGCAGTGAACAACAGGGCGCCTACGAGCAGTACTTC. Translated, it gives CASSEQQGAYEQYF.

This chain links TRBV10-2 with TRBJ1-2, with unresolved D. Germline-derived CDR1 and CDR2 are WSHSY and SAAADI. V was trimmed by 1 base and J by 7 bases, leaving 13 bases between them. The CDR3 has 14 residues. The CDR3: CASSELGGKGGYTF. The CDR3 region has the DNA TGCGCCAGCAGTGAGTTGGGAGGGAAAGGTGGCTACACCTTC.